The 14 T cell receptor beta chains in this list originate from one sample, sequenced in a study of blood T cell repertoires in COVID-19. Data came from immunoSEQ multiplex PCR; TCRdb stores just in-frame clones and leaves some out. The sample shows some 230,000 clones, around 83% of them seen only once. Sequencing input: peripheral blood. The source of these receptors is a woman aged 50 to 60 with acute or convalescent COVID-19.

In its sample, this clone was seen a few times. The rearrangement links TRBV5-1 to TRBJ1-5; 8 bases align to TRBD1. J was trimmed by 3 bases and V by 4 bases; bases with no gene match: 9. The CDR3 runs to 16 residues. Germline V gives CDR1 SGHRS, CDR2 YFSETQ. DNA for the CDR3: TGCGCCAGCAGCCCCGGACAGGGAAGAACCAATCAGCCCCAGCATTTT. Its protein product is CASSPGQGRTNQPQHF.

The rearrangement uses TRBV15 and TRBJ1-1; tentatively, D is TRBD1 (5 bases). V was trimmed by 1 base and J by 5 bases, leaving 14 bases between them. The CDR3 length is 15 residues. Germline loops: CDR1 LNHNV, CDR2 YYDKDF (reference sequence). The CDR3 is CATSRVAQGGTEAFF. CDR3 DNA sequence: TGTGCCACCAGCAGAGTAGCCCAGGGAGGAACTGAAGCTTTCTTT.

The chain recombines TRBV10-2 with TRBJ2-3; TRBD2 matches at 12 bases. This CDR3 region has 15 residues. The germline CDR1 and CDR2 sequences are WSHSY and SAAADI. J lost 6 bases, V lost 4 bases, and 5 bases had no gene match. The DNA of the CDR3 is TGCGCCAGCAGTGGACTAGCGGGAGCGGGGGATACGCAGTATTTT. Translating it yields CASSGLAGAGDTQYF.

This chain uses TRBV7-9 with TRBJ1-6; 8 nucleotides agree with TRBD1. The germline CDR1 and CDR2 sequences are SEHNR and FQNEAQ (reference sequence). This CDR3 has 13 amino acids. Germline trimming cut 10 bases from V and 7 bases from J; bases unmatched to any gene: 6. The CDR3 DNA reads TGTGCCACTACGACAGGGGAAAATTCACCCCTCCACTTT. Encoded protein: CATTTGENSPLHF.

This clone was seen a handful of times. The J gene is TRBJ2-5, the V gene TRBV2; D possibly corresponds to TRBD1 (6 bases). The CDR3 spans 14 residues. The germline CDR1 and CDR2 sequences are SNHLY and FYNNEI. V was pared by 6 bases and J by 3 bases, with 14 bases between. In DNA, the CDR3 is TGTGCCAGCAGCGGACAGCTGGGTGAAGAGACCCAGTACTTC. This encodes CASSGQLGEETQYF.

This clone was recorded only once. The DNA of the CDR3 is TGTGCCAGCAGCTCGACAGAGAACACTGAAGCTTTCTTT. It translates to CASSSTENTEAFF. The J gene is TRBJ1-1, the V gene TRBV7-9; possibly TRBD1 for D (5 bases). Trimming left V 4 bases short and J 1 base short, with 7 bases between. The CDR3 loop spans 13 amino acids. Germline assignment: CDR1 SEHNR and CDR2 FQNEAQ (reference sequence).

V usage is TRBV19 and J usage is TRBJ2-3; no firm D call. In germline, CDR1 is LNHDA, CDR2 SQIVND (reference sequence). The CDR3 spans 12 residues. Deletions cut 5 bases from V and 4 bases from J, with 7 bases between. CDR3 coding DNA: TGTGCCAGTAGTGCCGAGTCAGATACGCAGTATTTT. As protein: CASSAESDTQYF.

This chain links TRBV6-5 with TRBJ2-7; perhaps TRBD1 as D (6 bases). Deletions cut 10 bases from V and 3 bases from J, with 19 bases between. Germline V gene sequence: CDR1 MNHEY, CDR2 SVGAGI. The CDR3 covers 14 residues. Here the CDR3 reads CAKPQTQGLYEQYF. The CDR3 bases are TGTGCCAAACCGCAAACTCAGGGGCTCTACGAGCAGTACTTC.

The gene calls are TRBV7-2 and TRBJ1-6; D is possibly TRBD1 (5 bases). This CDR3 is built from 17 residues. Deletions cut 1 base from V and 8 bases from J, with 18 bases between. Germline assignment: CDR1 SGHTA and CDR2 FQGNSA. The CDR3 sequence is CASSLDTLGLGDSPLHF. The DNA of the CDR3 is TGTGCCAGCAGCTTAGACACGTTGGGCTTAGGGGATTCACCCCTCCACTTT.

The rearrangement links TRBV7-2 to TRBJ2-1; maybe TRBD1 (6 bases). V gave up 5 bases and J gave up 5 bases, with 16 bases separating them. The CDR3 is 15 residues long. From germline, CDR1 is SGHTA and CDR2 FQGNSA. CDR3 in DNA: TGTGCCAGCAGCCCAGATCAGGGGCTCCACAATGAGCAGTTCTTC. Translation: CASSPDQGLHNEQFF.

The chain couples TRBV21-1 to TRBJ1-5. TRBV21-1 is a recognized pseudogene. The CDR3 is 12 amino acids. CDR3 region: CAGNGGGQPQHF. The CDR3 nucleotides are TGTGCCGGAAACGGGGGTGGTCAGCCCCAGCATTTT.

CDR3 in DNA: TGCGCCAGCAGCCAAGCGGGGGGCAGCGGGGAGCTGTTTTTT. This gives the protein CASSQAGGSGELFF. The chain is built from TRBV4-3 and TRBJ2-2; a weak D match, TRBD2 (7 bases). The germline V gene has CDR1 LGHNA and CDR2 YSLEER. The CDR3 runs 14 residues. Trimming removed 1 base at V and 7 bases at J, with 10 bases between.

The chain links TRBV4-1 to TRBJ2-3; 11 bases align to TRBD2. V lost 1 base, J lost 6 bases, and 6 bases stayed unmatched. The CDR3 totals 16 residues. Germline CDR1 is MGHRA and CDR2 is YSYEKL. CDR3 sequence (DNA): TGCGCCAGCAGCCAAGGATTGGCTAGCGGGAGGGATACGCAGTATTTT. Translating it yields CASSQGLASGRDTQYF.

The chain links TRBV23-1 to TRBJ2-2; D is uncertain. TRBV23-1 is recorded as an ORF, its role being uncertain. Trimming shortened V by 0 bases and J by 2 bases, and 10 bases separated the two germline ends. The CDR3 has 16 amino acids. The CDR3 DNA sequence: TGCGCCAGCAGTCAATCGATAACAGCTAACACCGGGGAGCTGTTTTTT. This sequence encodes CASSQSITANTGELFF.